Presented here are 20 T cell receptor beta chains from one specimen sequenced in a study of T cell changes during pregnancy in multiple sclerosis. TCRdb's copy holds only in-frame clones and misses some; the assay was immunoSEQ multiplex PCR. The sample has about 70,000 clones, roughly 92% seen once. Sequencing was performed on peripheral blood, taken before pregnancy. These receptors were obtained from a female donor with multiple sclerosis, enrolled in a pregnancy study.

The chain recombines TRBV28 with TRBJ1-2; TRBD1 is a possible D gene (5 bases). The germline gives CDR1 MDHEN, CDR2 SYDVKM. CDR3 length: 14 amino acids. Trimming left V 6 bases short and J 8 bases short, with 19 bases between. The CDR3 reads CASSTTSRALGYTF. As DNA, the CDR3 is TGTGCCAGCAGCACCACGTCCAGGGCCCTGGGCTACACCTTC.

The genes are TRBV7-2 and TRBJ2-3, with 12 bases identical to TRBD2. The CDR3 contains 16 residues. Losses at the gene ends were 5 bases for V and 2 bases for J; bases not matched to a gene: 5. Looked up from germline, CDR1 is SGHTA and CDR2 is FQGNSA. CDR3 coding DNA: TGTGCCAGCAGCGTACTAGCGGGAGGCTCCACAGATACGCAGTATTTT. Translating it yields CASSVLAGGSTDTQYF.

This clone was observed a handful of times. The chain is built from TRBV29-1 and TRBJ2-2; 10 nucleotides agree with TRBD2. Germline V gene sequence: CDR1 SQVTM, CDR2 ANQGSEA. J gave up 5 bases and V 6 bases, and 9 bases lay outside the gene matches. The CDR3 has 15 residues. The CDR3 protein is CSVLAGEFGTGELFF. In nucleotides, the CDR3 is TGCAGCGTCCTAGCGGGAGAGTTTGGGACCGGGGAGCTGTTTTTT.

The chain employs TRBV27 and TRBJ2-7, with TRBD2 as a possible D gene (5 bases). CDR1 is MNHEY and CDR2 is SMNVEV in the germline V gene (reference sequence). V was shortened by 3 bases and J by 1 base, with 10 bases between the two germline ends. CDR3 length: 14 amino acids. CDR3 coding DNA: TGTGCCAGCAGTTTGGAGCGGAGGTCCTACGAGCAGTACTTC. This codes for CASSLERRSYEQYF.

The CDR3 reads CASSRWEVRYNEQFF. The DNA of the CDR3 is TGTGCCAGCAGTCGGTGGGAGGTACGCTACAATGAGCAGTTCTTC. The chain has TRBV21-1 and TRBJ2-1; the table's D call TRBD2 went unverified against the DNA. TRBV21-1 is shown as a pseudogene. CDR3 size: 15 residues.

The V call is TRBV11-3, the J call TRBJ1-2; TRBD1 agrees at 7 bases. Germline loops: CDR1 SGHNT, CDR2 YENEEA. The trim removed 5 bases at V and 8 bases at J, leaving 8 bases unmatched. The CDR3 contains 13 residues. The CDR3 nucleotides are TGTGCCAGCAGCCCCGACAGGGTAGGAGGCTACACCTTC. This codes for CASSPDRVGGYTF.

This clone was seen only once. CDR3 bases: TGTGCCAGCAGCTTGGTTCCGAATCAGCCCCAGCATTTT. Residues: CASSLVPNQPQHF. V and J are TRBV5-4 and TRBJ1-5; unclear D gene. V lost 0 bases to trimming and J lost 4 bases, with 5 bases between them. The CDR3 runs 13 residues. Per the germline V gene, CDR1 is SGHNT and CDR2 is YYREEE (reference sequence). Together with reference TRBV5-4 and TRBJ1-5, the CDR3 gives the full variable domain: ETGVTQSPTHLIKTRGQQVTLRCSSQSGHNTVSWYQQALGQGPQFIFQYYREEENGRGNFPPRFSGLQFPNYSSELNVNALELDDSALYLCASSLVPNQPQHFGDGTRLSIL.

This chain connects TRBV4-1 to TRBJ1-2, with D possibly matching TRBD1 (5 bases). CDR1 is MGHRA and CDR2 is YSYEKL in the germline V gene. The ends were cut back, 2 bases at V and 2 bases at J, with 18 bases in the middle. CDR3 length: 17 residues. The CDR3 loop reads CASSQLSAGNVNYGYTF. In nucleotides, the CDR3 is TGCGCCAGCAGCCAACTCTCTGCAGGGAACGTGAACTATGGCTACACCTTC.

This rearrangement joins TRBV4-1 to TRBJ1-3; TRBD1 is a possible D gene (6 bases). V shed 0 bases and J shed 16 bases, with 19 bases lying between them. Germline V CDR1 and CDR2: MGHRA, YSYEKL. This CDR3 has 14 amino acids. CDR3 sequence (DNA): TGCGCCAGCAGCCAAGAAGCCGCAGTTAAAGGACAGTATTTT. Its translation: CASSQEAAVKGQYF.

The chain carries TRBV11-2 and TRBJ1-1; 7 nucleotides line up with TRBD1. CDR1 SGHAT and CDR2 FQNNGV come from the germline V gene. The ends lost 4 bases at V and 1 base at J; junction bases unmatched: 6. The CDR3 totals 15 residues. The CDR3 region has the DNA TGTGCCAGCAGCTCGATAGACAGGGAGAACACTGAAGCTTTCTTT. Its translation: CASSSIDRENTEAFF.

The genes are TRBV19 and TRBJ2-2; 8 bases agree with TRBD1. The junction had 5 bases not matched to a gene; V was cut back by 3 bases and J by 5 bases. The CDR3 is 15 amino acids. Germline V gives CDR1 LNHDA, CDR2 SQIVND (reference sequence). CDR3 coding DNA: TGTGCCAGTAGTATCCGACAGGGGAGTACCGGGGAGCTGTTTTTT. Translated, it gives CASSIRQGSTGELFF.

This clone has only one observation. J is TRBJ2-1 and V is TRBV9; 9 nucleotides match TRBD2. The junction had 4 bases not matched to a gene; V was cut back by 4 bases and J by 2 bases. CDR1 is SGDLS, CDR2 YYNGEE, per germline. CDR3 size: 15 residues. The CDR3 nucleotides are TGTGCCAGCAGCCGTAGCGGGAGTACCTACAATGAGCAGTTCTTC. Translated: CASSRSGSTYNEQFF. Full variable domain (rest looked up from reference TRBV9 and TRBJ2-1): DSGVTQTPKHLITATGQRVTLRCSPRSGDLSVYWYQQSLDQGLQFLIQYYNGEERAKGNILERFSAQQFPDLHSELNLSSLELGDSALYFCASSRSGSTYNEQFFGPGTRLTVL.

Here the CDR3 reads CSAGTGDTEAFF. As DNA, the CDR3 is TGCAGCGCCGGGACAGGGGACACTGAAGCTTTCTTT. This rearrangement joins TRBV29-1 to TRBJ1-1; 10 bases fit TRBD1. With V trimmed by 7 bases and J by 3 bases, 2 bases remained unmatched. CDR3 length equals 12 residues. Germline CDR1 and CDR2: SQVTM and ANQGSEA.

The CDR3 loop is CAWSDGSRGNQPQHF. Here the CDR3 DNA reads TGTGCCTGGAGTGACGGTAGCAGAGGCAATCAGCCCCAGCATTTT. The chain has TRBV30 and TRBJ1-5; D is undetermined. Germline lookup yields CDR1 GTSNPN and CDR2 SVGIG (reference sequence). V shed 1 base and J shed 2 bases, with 12 bases lying between them. The length of the CDR3 is 15 residues.

The chain uses TRBV5-1 and TRBJ1-1; 8 nucleotides agree with TRBD1. This CDR3 spans 17 amino acids. J lost 0 bases, V lost 6 bases, and 13 bases had no gene match. Germline CDR1 reads SGHRS; CDR2 reads YFSETQ. CDR3 protein: CASTAGDRGGMNTEAFF. In DNA, the CDR3 is TGCGCCAGCACGGCCGGAGACAGGGGTGGCATGAACACTGAAGCTTTCTTT.

The V gene is TRBV7-2, the J gene TRBJ2-3, with 9 positions matching TRBD2. CDR1 is SGHTA, CDR2 FQGNSA, per germline. The CDR3 spans 14 residues. V shed 5 bases, J shed 2 bases, and the junction held 2 bases outside the gene matches. The chain's CDR3 is CASSRLAVTDTQYF. CDR3 in DNA: TGTGCCAGCAGCCGACTAGCGGTCACAGATACGCAGTATTTT.

This clone occurred once. The chain carries TRBV5-1 and TRBJ1-1; TRBD1 agrees at 7 bases. The V segment lost 5 bases and the J segment 1 base; nucleotides outside the gene matches: 5. The CDR3 is 14 amino acids. Germline values: CDR1 SGHRS, CDR2 YFSETQ. The DNA for the CDR3 is TGCGCCAGCAGTTCGGGACAGCCGAACACTGAAGCTTTCTTT. Translation: CASSSGQPNTEAFF.

The chain recombines TRBV7-9 with TRBJ2-1, with D maybe TRBD1 (6 bases). Germline V gene sequence: CDR1 SEHNR, CDR2 FQNEAQ (reference sequence). The CDR3 runs 15 residues. The germline V and J ends were trimmed by 3 bases and 8 bases, with 17 bases remaining between them. CDR3 sequence reads: CASSLGDRIRDEQFF. For the CDR3, the DNA is TGTGCCAGCAGCTTGGGTGACAGGATCCGGGATGAGCAGTTCTTC. The full variable domain, with the rest looked up from reference TRBV7-9 and TRBJ2-1, is DTGVSQNPRHKITKRGQNVTFRCDPISEHNRLYWYRQTLGQGPEFLTYFQNEAQLEKSRLLSDRFSAERPKGSFSTLEIQRTEQGDSAMYLCASSLGDRIRDEQFFGPGTRLTVL.

The chain is built from TRBV11-2 and TRBJ2-7, with 12 bases lining up with TRBD1. With 5 bases clipped from V and 1 base from J, the junction kept 15 bases outside the gene matches. CDR1 and CDR2 (germline): SGHAT, FQNNGV. This CDR3 is built from 19 residues. This CDR3 reads CASSLAGTGGPMFSYEQYF. The CDR3 DNA follows: TGTGCCAGCAGCCTAGCCGGGACAGGGGGCCCAATGTTTTCCTACGAGCAGTACTTC.

The chain recombines TRBV21-1 with TRBJ1-3; the D segment call TRBD1 is taken from the table without a DNA check. TRBV21-1 constitutes a pseudogene. CDR3 size: 20 residues. Written as DNA, the CDR3 is TGTGCCAGCAGCAACCCTCTAAGGGGGACCCGCCTACTCTCTGGAAACACCATATATTTT. Residues: CASSNPLRGTRLLSGNTIYF.